Listed here is a single T cell receptor beta chain. V was clipped by 6 bases and J by 1 base, with 7 bases between them. Germline lookup yields CDR1 MGHDK and CDR2 SYGVNS. The CDR3 is 12 residues long. This sample was taken from a study of PD-L1 blockade in urothelial cancer. Sequenced by immunoSEQ multiplex PCR; TCRdb stores in-frame clones only, minus some. The table has approximately 100,000 clones, 91% seen once. This specimen was PBMCs, taken around atezolizumab (anti-PD-L1) treatment. This chain connects TRBV25-1 to TRBJ2-7; no clear D gene. This TCR came from a woman of 80 years or more with urothelial cancer. The CDR3 DNA sequence: TGTGCCAGCAGATGGCAGTCCTACGAGCAGTACTTC. Protein: CASRWQSYEQYF.